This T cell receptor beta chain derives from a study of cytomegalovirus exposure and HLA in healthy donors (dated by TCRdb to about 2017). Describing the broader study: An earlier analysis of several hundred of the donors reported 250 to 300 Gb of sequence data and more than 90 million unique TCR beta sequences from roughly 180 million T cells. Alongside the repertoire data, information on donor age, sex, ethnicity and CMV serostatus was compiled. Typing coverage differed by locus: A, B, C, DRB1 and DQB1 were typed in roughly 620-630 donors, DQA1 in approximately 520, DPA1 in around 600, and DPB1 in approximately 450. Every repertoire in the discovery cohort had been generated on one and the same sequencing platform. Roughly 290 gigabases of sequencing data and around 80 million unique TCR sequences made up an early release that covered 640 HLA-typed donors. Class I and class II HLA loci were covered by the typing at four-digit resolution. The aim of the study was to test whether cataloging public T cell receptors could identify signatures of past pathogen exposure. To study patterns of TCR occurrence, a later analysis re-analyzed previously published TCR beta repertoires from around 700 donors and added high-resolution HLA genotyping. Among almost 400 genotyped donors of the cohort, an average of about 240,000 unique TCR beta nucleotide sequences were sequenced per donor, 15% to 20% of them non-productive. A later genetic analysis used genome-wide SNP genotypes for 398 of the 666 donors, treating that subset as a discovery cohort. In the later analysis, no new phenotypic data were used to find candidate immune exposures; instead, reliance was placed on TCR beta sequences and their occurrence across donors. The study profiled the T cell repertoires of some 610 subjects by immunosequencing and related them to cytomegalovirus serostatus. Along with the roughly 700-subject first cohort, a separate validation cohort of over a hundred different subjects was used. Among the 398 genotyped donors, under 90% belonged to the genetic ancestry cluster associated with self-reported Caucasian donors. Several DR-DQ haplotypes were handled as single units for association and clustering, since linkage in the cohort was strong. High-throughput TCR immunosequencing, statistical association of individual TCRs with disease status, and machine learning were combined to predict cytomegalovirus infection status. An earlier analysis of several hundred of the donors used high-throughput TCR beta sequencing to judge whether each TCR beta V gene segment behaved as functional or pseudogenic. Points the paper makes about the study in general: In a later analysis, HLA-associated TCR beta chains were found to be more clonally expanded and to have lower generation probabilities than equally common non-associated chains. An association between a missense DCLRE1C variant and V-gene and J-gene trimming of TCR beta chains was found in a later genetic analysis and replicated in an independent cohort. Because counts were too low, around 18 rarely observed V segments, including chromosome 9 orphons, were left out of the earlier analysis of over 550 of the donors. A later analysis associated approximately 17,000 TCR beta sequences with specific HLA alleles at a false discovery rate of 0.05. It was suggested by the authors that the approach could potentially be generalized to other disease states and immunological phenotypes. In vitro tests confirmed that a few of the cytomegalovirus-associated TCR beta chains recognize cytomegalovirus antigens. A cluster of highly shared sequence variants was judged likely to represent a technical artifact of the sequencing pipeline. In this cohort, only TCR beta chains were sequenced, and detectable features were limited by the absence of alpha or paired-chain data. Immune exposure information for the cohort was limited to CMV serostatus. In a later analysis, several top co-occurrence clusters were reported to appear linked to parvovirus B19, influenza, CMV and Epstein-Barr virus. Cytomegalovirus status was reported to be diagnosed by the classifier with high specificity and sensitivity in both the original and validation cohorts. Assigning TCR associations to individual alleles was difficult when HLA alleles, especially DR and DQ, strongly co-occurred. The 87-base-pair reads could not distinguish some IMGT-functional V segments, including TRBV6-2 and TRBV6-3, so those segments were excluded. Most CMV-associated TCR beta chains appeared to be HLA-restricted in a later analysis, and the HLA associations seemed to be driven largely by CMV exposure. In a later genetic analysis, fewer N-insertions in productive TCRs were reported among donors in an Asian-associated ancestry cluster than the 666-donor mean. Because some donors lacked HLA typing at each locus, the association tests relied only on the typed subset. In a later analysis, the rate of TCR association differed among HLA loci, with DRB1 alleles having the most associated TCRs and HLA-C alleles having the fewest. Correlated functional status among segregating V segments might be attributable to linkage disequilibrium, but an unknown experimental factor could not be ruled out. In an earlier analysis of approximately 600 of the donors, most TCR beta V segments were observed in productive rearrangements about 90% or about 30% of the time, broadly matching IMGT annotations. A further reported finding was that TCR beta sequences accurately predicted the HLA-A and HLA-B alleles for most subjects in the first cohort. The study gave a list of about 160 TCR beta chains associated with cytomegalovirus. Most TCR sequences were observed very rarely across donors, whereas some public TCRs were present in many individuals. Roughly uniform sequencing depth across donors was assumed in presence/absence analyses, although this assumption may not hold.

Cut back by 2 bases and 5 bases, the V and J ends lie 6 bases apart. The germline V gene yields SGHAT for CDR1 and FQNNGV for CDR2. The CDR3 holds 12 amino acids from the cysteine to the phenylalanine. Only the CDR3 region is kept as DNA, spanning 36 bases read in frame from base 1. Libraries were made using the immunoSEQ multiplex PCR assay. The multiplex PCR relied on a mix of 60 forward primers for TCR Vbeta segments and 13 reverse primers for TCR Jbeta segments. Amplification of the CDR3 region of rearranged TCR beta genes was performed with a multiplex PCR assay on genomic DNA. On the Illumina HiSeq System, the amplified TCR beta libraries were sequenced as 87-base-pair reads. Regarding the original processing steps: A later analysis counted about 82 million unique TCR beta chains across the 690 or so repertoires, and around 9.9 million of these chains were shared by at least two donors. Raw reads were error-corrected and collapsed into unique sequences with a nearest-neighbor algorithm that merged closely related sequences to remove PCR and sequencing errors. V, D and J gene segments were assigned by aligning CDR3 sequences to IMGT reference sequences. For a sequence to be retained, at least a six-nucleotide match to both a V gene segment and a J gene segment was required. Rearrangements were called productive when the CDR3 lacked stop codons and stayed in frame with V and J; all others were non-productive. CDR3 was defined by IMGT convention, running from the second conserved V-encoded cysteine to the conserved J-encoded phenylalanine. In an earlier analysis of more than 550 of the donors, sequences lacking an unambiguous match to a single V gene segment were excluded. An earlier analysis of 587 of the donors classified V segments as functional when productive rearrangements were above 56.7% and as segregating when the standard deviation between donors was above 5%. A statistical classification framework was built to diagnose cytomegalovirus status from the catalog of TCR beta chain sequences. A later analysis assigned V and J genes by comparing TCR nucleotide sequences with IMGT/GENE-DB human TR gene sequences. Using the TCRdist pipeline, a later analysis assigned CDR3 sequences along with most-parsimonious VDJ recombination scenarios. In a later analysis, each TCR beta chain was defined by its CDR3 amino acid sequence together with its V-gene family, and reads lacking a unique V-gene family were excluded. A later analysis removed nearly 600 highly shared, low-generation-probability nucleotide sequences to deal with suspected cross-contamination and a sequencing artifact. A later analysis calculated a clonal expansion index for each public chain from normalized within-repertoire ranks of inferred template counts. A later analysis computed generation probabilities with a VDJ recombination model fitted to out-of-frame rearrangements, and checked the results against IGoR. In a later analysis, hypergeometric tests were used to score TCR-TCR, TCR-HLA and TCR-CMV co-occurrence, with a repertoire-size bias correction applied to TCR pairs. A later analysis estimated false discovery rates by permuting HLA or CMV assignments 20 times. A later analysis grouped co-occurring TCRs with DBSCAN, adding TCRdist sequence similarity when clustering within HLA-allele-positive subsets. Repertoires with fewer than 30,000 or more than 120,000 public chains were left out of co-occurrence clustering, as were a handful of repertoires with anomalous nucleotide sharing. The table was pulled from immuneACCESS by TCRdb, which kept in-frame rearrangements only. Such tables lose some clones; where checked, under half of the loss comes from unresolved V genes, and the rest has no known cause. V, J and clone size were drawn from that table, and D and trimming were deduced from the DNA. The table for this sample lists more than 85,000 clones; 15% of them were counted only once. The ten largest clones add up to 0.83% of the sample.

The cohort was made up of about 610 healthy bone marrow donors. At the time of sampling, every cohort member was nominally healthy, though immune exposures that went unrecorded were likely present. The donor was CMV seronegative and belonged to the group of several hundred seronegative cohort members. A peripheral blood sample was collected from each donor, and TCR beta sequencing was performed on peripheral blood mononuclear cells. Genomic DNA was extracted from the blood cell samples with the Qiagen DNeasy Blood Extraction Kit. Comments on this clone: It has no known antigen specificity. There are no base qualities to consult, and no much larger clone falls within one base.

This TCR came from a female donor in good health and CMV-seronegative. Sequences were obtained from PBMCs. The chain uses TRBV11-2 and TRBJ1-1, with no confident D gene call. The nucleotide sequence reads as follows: TGTGCCAGCAGCTTACTCAGGACTGAAGCTTTCTTT. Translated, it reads CASSLLRTEAFF.